The 14 T cell receptor beta chains reported below all come from one sample, sequenced in a study of blood T cells in healthy people across ages. Primers used in a second PCR of roughly 7 to 11 cycles were a sample-barcoded 5' primer and a J-beta primer mix. TCRdb ran MiXCR on the 5' RACE reads and lists one entry per CDR3 protein. Here the sample spans around 1,600,000 distinct CDR3 sequences, under 55% being singletons. The sample consisted of blood. The receptors come from a woman between 18 and 29 years old in good health.

This sequence joins TRBV7-2 and TRBJ2-5, with 10 bases that match TRBD2. V was pared by 3 bases and J by 5 bases, with 9 bases of the junction left unmatched. Germline loops: CDR1 SGHTA, CDR2 FQGNSA. There are 16 residues in the CDR3. As DNA, the CDR3 is TGTGCCAGCAGCTTTGGAGCTAGCGGGAGTGGGGAGACCCAGTACTTC. It translates to CASSFGASGSGETQYF.

This clonotype was counted between two and nine times. The chain links TRBV2 to TRBJ2-4, with D possibly TRBD2 on 6 matching bases. The last part of the DNA fits TRBJ2-7 better; the J call may be wrong. CDR3 length equals 16 residues. CDR1 and CDR2 (germline): SNHLY, FYNNEI. The CDR3 reads CASSEGPVGGAYEQYF. DNA of the CDR3: TGTGCCAGCAGTGAAGGGCCCGTGGGGGGAGCCTACGAGCAGTACTTC.

The chain uses TRBV5-1 and TRBJ2-3, with 9 bases aligning to TRBD2. The CDR3 runs to 16 residues. Germline CDR1 and CDR2: SGHRS and YFSETQ. V lost 3 bases and J lost 0; bases outside the gene matches: 5. In DNA, the CDR3 is TGCGCCAGCAGCTCCGGACTAGCGCAGAGCACAGATACGCAGTATTTT. Encoded protein: CASSSGLAQSTDTQYF.

This clonotype was seen more than once but under ten times. This chain connects TRBV7-2 to TRBJ2-5; D possibly corresponds to TRBD2 (6 bases). Germline V gene data show CDR1 as SGHTA and CDR2 as FQGNSA. With 5 bases removed from V and 4 bases from J, the gap between germline ends came to 14 bases. The CDR3 consists of 14 residues. This CDR3 is CASSPNSGSETQYF. The CDR3 DNA reads TGTGCCAGCAGCCCTAATAGCGGTTCAGAGACCCAGTACTTC.

This clonotype was counted at least ten times. In DNA, the CDR3 is TGTGCCAGCAGCCCCATCGGGACACCCAACTCTGGGGCCAACGTCCTGACTTTC. It codes for CASSPIGTPNSGANVLTF. V gene TRBV7-2 combines with J gene TRBJ2-6; TRBD1 is a possible D gene (6 bases). The germline CDR1 and CDR2 sequences are SGHTA and FQGNSA. This CDR3 comprises 18 residues. Between the trimmed V and J ends, which lost 5 bases and 0 bases, there was a span of 17 bases.

This clonotype came up a few times. This chain connects TRBV27 to TRBJ1-4; 7 positions match TRBD1. The CDR3 has 15 residues. V gave up 4 bases and J gave up 1 base; unmatched junction bases: 3. In germline, CDR1 is MNHEY, CDR2 SMNVEV (reference sequence). The CDR3 spells CASSYQGGTNEKLFF. CDR3 coding DNA: TGTGCCAGCAGTTATCAGGGGGGAACTAATGAAAAACTGTTTTTT.

CDR3 in amino acids: CASSQVANRGGYTF. The CDR3, as DNA: TGCGCCAGCAGCCAAGTAGCAAACAGGGGTGGCTACACCTTC. The chain joins TRBV4-3 to TRBJ1-2; 7 bases line up with TRBD1. V shed 1 base and J 7 bases; nucleotides not matched to a gene: 6. This CDR3 spans 14 amino acids. Germline values: CDR1 LGHNA, CDR2 YSLEER.

The sample holds a few counts of this clonotype. This chain connects TRBV27 to TRBJ2-1; D is perhaps TRBD2 (5 bases). The CDR3 is made up of 15 amino acids. Germline CDR1 and CDR2: MNHEY and SMNVEV (reference sequence). V gave up 5 bases and J gave up 4 bases, with 15 bases separating them. CDR3 residues: CASSASGNAYNEQFF. CDR3 nucleotide sequence: TGTGCCAGCAGTGCGAGCGGAAATGCGTACAATGAGCAGTTCTTC.

This clonotype has a single count. One junction end disagrees with the germline gene, perhaps due to a read error. This chain joins TRBV12-3 or TRBV12-4 and TRBJ2-7, with D possibly matching TRBD2 (6 bases). This CDR3 has 14 amino acids. CDR3 amino acids: CASTSAIRPYEQYF. The CDR3 bases are TGTGCCAGCACTAGCGCCATACGGCCCTATGAGCAGTACTTC.

This sequence joins TRBV28 and TRBJ2-4; D possibly uses TRBD1 or TRBD2 (6 bases each). The closer fit of TRBJ2-7 to the DNA end suggests the J call may be wrong. The CDR3 has 16 residues. The germline gives CDR1 MDHEN, CDR2 SYDVKM. The DNA for the CDR3 is TGTGCCAGCAGTCCGGCCCTTGGCAGGGGACTCTACGAGCAGTACTTC. It encodes CASSPALGRGLYEQYF.

This chain joins TRBV20-1 and TRBJ1-1; D unresolved. With 0 bases removed from V and 1 base from J, the gap between germline ends came to 15 bases. Germline assignment: CDR1 DFQATT and CDR2 SNEGSKA (reference sequence). The CDR3 extends over 16 amino acids. The CDR3 sequence is CSARDIRQPTNTEAFF. CDR3 DNA: TGCAGTGCTAGAGATATTAGGCAGCCAACGAACACTGAAGCTTTCTTT.

CDR3: CAISVLDQMPDTQYF. CDR3 coding DNA: TGTGCCATCAGTGTCCTCGACCAAATGCCAGATACGCAGTATTTT. The chain recombines TRBV10-3 with TRBJ2-3, with D uncertain. From germline, CDR1 is ENHRY and CDR2 SYGVKD. The CDR3 length is 15 residues. The V end lost 4 bases, the J end lost 4 bases, and 15 bases lay between the germline ends.

A few counts support this clonotype. The chain is built from TRBV12-3 or TRBV12-4 and TRBJ2-5; 10 bases match TRBD1. V dropped 6 bases and J dropped 0; count of bases not matched to a gene: 4. CDR3 size: 15 residues. The chain's CDR3 is CASSWGQGNQETQYF. CDR3 DNA: TGTGCCAGCAGCTGGGGACAGGGGAACCAAGAGACCCAGTACTTC.

In its sample, this clonotype was seen a few times. J is TRBJ1-4 and V is TRBV7-9, with D hard to call. Trimming shortened V by 4 bases and J by 12 bases, and 21 bases separated the two germline ends. Germline values: CDR1 SEHNR, CDR2 FQNEAQ (reference sequence). The CDR3 runs to 15 residues. For the CDR3, the DNA is TGTGCCAGCAGCTCCCACTCTCGAGATAGTGGGGAACTGTTTTTT. This translates into CASSSHSRDSGELFF.